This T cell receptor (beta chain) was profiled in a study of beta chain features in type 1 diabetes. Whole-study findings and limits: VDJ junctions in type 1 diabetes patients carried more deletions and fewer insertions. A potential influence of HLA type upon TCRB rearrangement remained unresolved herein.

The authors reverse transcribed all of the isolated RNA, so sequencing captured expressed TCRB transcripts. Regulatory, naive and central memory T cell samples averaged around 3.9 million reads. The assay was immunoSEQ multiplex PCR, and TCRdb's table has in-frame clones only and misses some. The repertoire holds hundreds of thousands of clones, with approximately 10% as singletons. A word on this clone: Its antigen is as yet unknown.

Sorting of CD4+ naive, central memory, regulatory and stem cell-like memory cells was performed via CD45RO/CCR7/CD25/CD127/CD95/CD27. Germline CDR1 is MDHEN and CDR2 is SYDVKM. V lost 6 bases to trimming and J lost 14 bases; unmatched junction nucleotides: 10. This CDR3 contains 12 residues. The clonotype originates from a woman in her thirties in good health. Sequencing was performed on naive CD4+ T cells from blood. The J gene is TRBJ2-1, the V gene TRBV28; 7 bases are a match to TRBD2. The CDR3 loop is CASSVPGGREFF. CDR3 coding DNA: TGTGCCAGCAGCGTTCCGGGAGGAAGGGAGTTCTTC.